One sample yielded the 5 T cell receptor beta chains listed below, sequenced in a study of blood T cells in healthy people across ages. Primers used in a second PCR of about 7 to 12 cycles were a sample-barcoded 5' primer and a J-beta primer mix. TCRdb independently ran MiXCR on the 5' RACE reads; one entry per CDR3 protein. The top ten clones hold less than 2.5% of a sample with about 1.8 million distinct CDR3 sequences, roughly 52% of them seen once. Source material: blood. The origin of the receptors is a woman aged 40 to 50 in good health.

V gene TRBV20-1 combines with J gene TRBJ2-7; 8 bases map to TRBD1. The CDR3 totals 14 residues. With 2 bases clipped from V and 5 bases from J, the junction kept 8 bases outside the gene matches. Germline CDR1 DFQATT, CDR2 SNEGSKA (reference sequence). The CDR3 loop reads CSARRTGSTHEQYF. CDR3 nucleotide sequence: TGCAGTGCTAGACGGACAGGGTCTACCCACGAGCAGTACTTC.

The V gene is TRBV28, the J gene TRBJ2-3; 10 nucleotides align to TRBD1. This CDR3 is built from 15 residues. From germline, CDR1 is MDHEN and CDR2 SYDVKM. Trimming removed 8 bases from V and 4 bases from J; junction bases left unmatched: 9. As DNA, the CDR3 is TGTGCCAGCGGACACCGGGACAGGGGCGCAGATACGCAGTATTTT. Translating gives CASGHRDRGADTQYF.

CDR3 DNA sequence: TGTGCCAGCAGTTACCCCGGACAGGAGTCGGAGACCCAGTACTTC. Amino acid sequence: CASSYPGQESETQYF. The V gene is TRBV6-5, the J gene TRBJ2-5; 7 bases are a match to TRBD1. This CDR3 contains 15 residues. The V gene's germline CDR1 is MNHEY and CDR2 SVGAGI. Germline trimming cut 2 bases from V and 5 bases from J; bases unmatched to any gene: 8.

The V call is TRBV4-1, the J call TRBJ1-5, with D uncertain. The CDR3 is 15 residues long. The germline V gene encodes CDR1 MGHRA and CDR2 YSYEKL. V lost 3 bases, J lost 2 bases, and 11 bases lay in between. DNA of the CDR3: TGCGCCAGCAGCCAGAGCGGGTCGGGCAATCAGCCCCAGCATTTT. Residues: CASSQSGSGNQPQHF.

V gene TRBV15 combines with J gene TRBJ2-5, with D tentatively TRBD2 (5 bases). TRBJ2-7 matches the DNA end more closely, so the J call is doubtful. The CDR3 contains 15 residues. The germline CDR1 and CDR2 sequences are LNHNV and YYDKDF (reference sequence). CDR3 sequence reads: CATSPLGADRDEQYF. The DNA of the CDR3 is TGTGCCACCAGCCCCCTGGGAGCAGACCGGGACGAGCAGTACTTC.